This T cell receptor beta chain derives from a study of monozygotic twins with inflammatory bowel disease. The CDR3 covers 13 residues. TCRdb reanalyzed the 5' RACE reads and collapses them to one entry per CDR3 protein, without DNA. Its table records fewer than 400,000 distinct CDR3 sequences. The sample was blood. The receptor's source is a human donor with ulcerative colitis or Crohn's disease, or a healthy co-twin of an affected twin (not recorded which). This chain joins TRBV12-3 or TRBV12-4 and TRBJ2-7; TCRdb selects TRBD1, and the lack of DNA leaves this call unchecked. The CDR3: CASSLAWGYEQYF.